This TCR beta chain was captured by sequencing in a study of STAT3 mutations in large granular lymphocyte leukemia. Findings of the study overall: At least one immunodominant TCR beta clonotype appeared in every T-cell large granular lymphocyte leukemia patient.

Concerning this clone itself: The target antigen is unknown.

Sequencing used immunoSEQ multiplex PCR; TCRdb keeps in-frame clones, though not all of them. The sample has tens of thousands of clones, 60% to 85% seen once. The sequenced material came from peripheral blood mononuclear cells. The receptor was derived from a woman between 50 and 59 years old with T-cell large granular lymphocyte leukemia. Some clones in this sample may be carry-over from other donors' samples.

DNA for the CDR3: TGTGCCAGCAGTTATCGGGACAATAAAGAAAAACTGTTTTTT. It encodes CASSYRDNKEKLFF. The chain links TRBV6-5 to TRBJ1-4, with D perhaps TRBD1 (6 bases). The CDR3 totals 14 residues. The germline CDR1 and CDR2 sequences are MNHEY and SVGAGI. Deletions cut 3 bases from V and 8 bases from J, with 13 bases between.